The table lists the clone carrying this T cell receptor beta chain with a few counts. Its cognate antigen is unknown. This sample is part of a study of beta chain features in type 1 diabetes. Study-level information: Cell yields, gender and age were comparable in patients and healthy donors.

The study, taken as a whole, reports: For type 1 diabetes patients, VDJ junctions showed fewer insertions and more deletions. Patients and controls would be equally affected if PCR favored shorter templates. Researchers report that Type 1 diabetes patients had moderately but significantly shorter TCRB CDR3s across all four CD4+ subsets.

The V end lost 4 bases, the J end lost 6 bases, and 9 bases lay between the germline ends. Germline CDR1 SGHRS, CDR2 YFSETQ. This CDR3 contains 12 residues. Expressed TCRB transcripts were sequenced after all isolated RNA was converted to cDNA. Naive, central memory and regulatory T cell samples averaged roughly 3.7 million reads. Produced via immunoSEQ multiplex PCR; TCRdb's table is partial and in-frame only. The data contain about 740,000 clones, under 15% of them singletons. The sequenced sample was naive CD4+ T cells from blood. This TCR was sampled from a man aged 18 to 29 with type 1 diabetes. The chain couples TRBV5-1 to TRBJ2-3; D might be TRBD1 (6 bases). As DNA, the CDR3 is TGCGCCAGCAGCGGGGGACACGATACGCAGTATTTT. Encoded protein: CASSGGHDTQYF.